The 27 T cell receptor beta chains presented below share a single source sample, sequenced in a study of cytotoxic CD8 clonotypes in ibrutinib-treated CLL (dated by TCRdb to the early 2020s). The sample's time point label is to be understood as: approximately 25 months on ibrutinib. Library method: the immunoSEQ multiplex PCR assay. This is the immuneACCESS table as TCRdb keeps it, with only in-frame sequences that have V and J called. A part of the clones is gone; compared with another copy, unresolved V genes explain less than half, and the rest is unexplained. This sample holds roughly 49,000 clones; around four fifths were observed only once. The top ten hold around 21% of the sample. The sequencing used PBMCs, collected after 24 months of ibrutinib treatment. Receptors originate from a human donor with chronic lymphocytic leukemia.

The gene calls are TRBV6-6 and TRBJ1-3; the D is unclear. The CDR3 has 16 residues. Germline CDR1 reads MNHNY; CDR2 reads SVGAGI (reference sequence). V was cut by 6 bases and J by 1 base, with 16 bases left in between. Here the CDR3 reads CASSDLNQSSGNTIYF. The CDR3 DNA reads TGTGCCAGCAGCGACCTAAACCAGTCGTCTGGAAACACCATATATTTT.

As DNA, the CDR3 is TGCGCCAGCAGTATTGAAGGGTTCACCGGGGAGCTGTTTTTT. It encodes CASSIEGFTGELFF. The chain is built from TRBV10-1 and TRBJ2-2; D unclear. The CDR3 is 14 residues long. From germline, CDR1 is WNHNN and CDR2 SYGVQD (reference sequence). Trimming left V 5 bases short and J 4 bases short, with 11 bases between.

This clone was seen once. The chain joins TRBV9 to TRBJ2-1, with D possibly being TRBD1 (6 bases). V was shortened by 1 base and J by 8 bases, with 16 bases between the two germline ends. Germline V gene data show CDR1 as SGDLS and CDR2 as YYNGEE. The CDR3 sequence is 15 residues long. In DNA form, the CDR3 reads TGTGCCAGCAGCGTATTTACCGGGACAAATTATGAGCAGTTCTTC. Translation: CASSVFTGTNYEQFF.

The chain joins TRBV12-5 to TRBJ2-7; 10 positions agree with TRBD1. The V segment lost 2 bases and the J segment 0 bases; nucleotides outside the gene matches: 16. The CDR3 totals 20 residues. The germline V gene encodes CDR1 LGHNT and CDR2 FRNRAP. CDR3 DNA: TGTGCTAGTGGTTTGACTCTGGGACAGGGGACAGCACCCTCCTCCTACGAGCAGTACTTC. This codes for CASGLTLGQGTAPSSYEQYF. Full variable domain (outside the CDR3, taken from reference TRBV12-5 and TRBJ2-7): DARVTQTPRHKVTEMGQEVTMRCQPILGHNTVFWYRQTMMQGLELLAYFRNRAPLDDSGMPKDRFSAEMPDATLATLKIQPSEPRDSAVYFCASGLTLGQGTAPSSYEQYFGPGTRLTVT.

This chain uses TRBV14 with TRBJ1-2; D ambiguous. Per the germline V gene, CDR1 is SGHDN and CDR2 is FVKESK. V shed 4 bases and J shed 0 bases, with 12 bases lying between them. The CDR3 loop spans 15 amino acids. The CDR3 loop is CASSPRGLPNYGYTF. The CDR3 bases are TGTGCCAGCAGCCCCCGAGGGCTTCCTAACTATGGCTACACCTTC.

Only one count was recorded for this clone. V usage is TRBV28 and J usage is TRBJ1-5; D is unclear. The V end was cut by 7 bases, the J end by 0 bases, with 16 bases between. This CDR3 has 16 residues. CDR1 MDHEN and CDR2 SYDVKM come from the germline V gene. The CDR3 loop reads CASNNRPINSNQPQHF. The CDR3 DNA is TGTGCCAGCAACAATCGGCCGATCAATAGCAATCAGCCCCAGCATTTT.

CDR3 nucleotides: TGTGCCAGCAGCTTAGGAACTGGGGGGAACACCGGGGAGCTGTTTTTT. Its translation: CASSLGTGGNTGELFF. The V call is TRBV7-7, the J call TRBJ2-2; D assignment may be TRBD1 or TRBD2 (5 bases each). Trimming took 1 base from V and 1 from J, leaving 10 bases between them. Germline values: CDR1 SSHAT, CDR2 FNYEAQ (reference sequence). There are 16 residues in the CDR3.

The CDR3 nucleotides read TGTGCCAGCAGTGGGACAGGGAGAACTGAAGCTTTCTTT. Residues: CASSGTGRTEAFF. V usage is TRBV6-6 and J usage is TRBJ1-1; 9 bases match TRBD1. CDR3 length: 13 amino acids. With 5 bases clipped from V and 5 bases from J, the junction kept 3 bases outside the gene matches. In germline, CDR1 is MNHNY, CDR2 SVGAGI (reference sequence).

The rearrangement uses TRBV19 and TRBJ2-1; D ambiguous. Germline V lookup: CDR1 LNHDA, CDR2 SQIVND (reference sequence). The CDR3 covers 13 residues. With 9 bases removed from V and 8 bases from J, the gap between germline ends came to 17 bases. The CDR3 protein is CASGNLDWHEQFF. The CDR3 DNA is TGTGCCAGCGGAAATTTAGACTGGCATGAGCAGTTCTTC.

V and J are TRBV2 and TRBJ2-7; either TRBD1 or TRBD2 may supply D (5 bases each). V shed 2 bases and J shed 6 bases, with 11 bases lying between them. Germline loops: CDR1 SNHLY, CDR2 FYNNEI. This CDR3 has 13 amino acids. CDR3 coding DNA: TGTGCCAGCAGTGAAACGGGGCAAGGCGAGCAGTACTTC. Its translation is CASSETGQGEQYF. Combining the CDR3 with reference TRBV2 and TRBJ2-7 gives the whole variable domain EPEVTQTPSHQVTQMGQEVILRCVPISNHLYFYWYRQILGQKVEFLVSFYNNEISEKSEIFDDQFSVERPDGSNFTLKIRSTKLEDSAMYFCASSETGQGEQYFGPGTRLTVT.

This rearrangement joins TRBV5-4 to TRBJ1-2, with D perhaps TRBD1 (5 bases). V lost 0 bases to trimming and J lost 8 bases, with 14 bases between them. Per the germline V gene, CDR1 is SGHNT and CDR2 is YYREEE (reference sequence). The CDR3 is 14 amino acids. CDR3 sequence: CASSLVAQARGYTF. CDR3 DNA: TGTGCCAGCAGCTTGGTGGCACAGGCGCGGGGCTACACCTTC.

V is TRBV5-5 and J is TRBJ2-7; D perhaps matches TRBD1 (6 bases). CDR1 SGHKS and CDR2 YYEKEE come from the germline V gene (reference sequence). The CDR3 has 14 residues. V lost 1 base and J lost 0, with 8 bases in between. CDR3 sequence: CASSLRGISYEQYF. The CDR3, as DNA: TGTGCCAGCAGCTTGAGGGGGATCTCCTACGAGCAGTACTTC.

The rearrangement joins TRBV6-1 to TRBJ1-2; TRBD1 might be the D (5 bases). The ends were cut back, 1 base at V and 4 bases at J, with 10 bases in the middle. This CDR3 has 14 amino acids. Germline assignment: CDR1 MNHNS and CDR2 SASEGT. CDR3 sequence reads: CASSEDGAGYGYTF. CDR3 DNA sequence: TGTGCCAGCAGTGAAGATGGGGCGGGCTATGGCTACACCTTC.

J is TRBJ1-5 and V is TRBV10-2; 7 bases agree with TRBD1. The CDR3 is made up of 13 amino acids. CDR1 is WSHSY and CDR2 is SAAADI in the germline V gene. The junction had 6 bases not matched to a gene; V was cut back by 6 bases and J by 7 bases. CDR3 loop: CASRQGPQQPQHF. As DNA, the CDR3 is TGCGCCAGCAGACAGGGGCCCCAGCAGCCCCAGCATTTT.

The rearrangement uses TRBV15 and TRBJ2-3, with unresolved D. The V gene lost 8 bases and the J gene lost 7 bases, with 16 bases spanning the gap. Germline values: CDR1 LNHNV, CDR2 YYDKDF (reference sequence). CDR3 length: 13 residues. CDR3 sequence: CATSALGEYTQYF. In DNA form, the CDR3 reads TGTGCCACCTCAGCGTTAGGAGAGTATACGCAGTATTTT.

In its sample, this clone was seen a few times. The V and J genes are TRBV7-2 and TRBJ1-5, with 7 bases lining up with TRBD1. In germline, CDR1 is SGHTA, CDR2 FQGNSA. The CDR3 consists of 14 residues. V was pared by 8 bases and J by 4 bases, with 8 bases of the junction left unmatched. The CDR3 spells CASSLGRGNQPQHF. CDR3 bases: TGTGCCAGCTCTCTGGGCAGGGGGAATCAGCCCCAGCATTTT.

The chain combines TRBV19 with TRBJ1-6, with 7 bases that match TRBD1. This CDR3 has 14 residues. V was clipped by 5 bases and J by 5 bases; unmatched bases: 3. CDR1 is LNHDA and CDR2 is SQIVND in the germline V gene (reference sequence). CDR3 residues: CASSEDRNNSPLHF. CDR3 sequence (DNA): TGTGCCAGTAGTGAGGACAGGAATAATTCACCCCTCCACTTT.

This chain joins TRBV4-3 and TRBJ2-1; 7 bases map to TRBD2. Germline trimming cut 1 base from V and 8 bases from J; bases unmatched to any gene: 14. Looked up from germline, CDR1 is LGHNA and CDR2 is YSLEER. CDR3 size: 17 residues. The CDR3 is CASSQVSQPGGVDEQFF. CDR3 sequence (DNA): TGCGCCAGCAGCCAAGTGTCCCAACCGGGAGGAGTGGATGAGCAGTTCTTC.

V gene TRBV5-3 combines with J gene TRBJ1-3; D not certain. TRBV5-3 is an open reading frame, and its role is uncertain. The V gene lost 2 bases and the J gene lost 0 bases, with 9 bases spanning the gap. The CDR3 loop spans 15 amino acids. The CDR3 nucleotides read TGTGCCAGAAGCTTTACGGGATTCTCTGGAAACACCATATATTTT. Amino acids: CARSFTGFSGNTIYF.

The chain has TRBV6-5 and TRBJ2-5; D ambiguous. V dropped 2 bases and J dropped 0 bases, with 7 bases sitting between them. Per the germline V gene, CDR1 is MNHEY and CDR2 is SVGAGI. The CDR3 length is 14 residues. The CDR3 loop reads CASSYTMYQETQYF. Written as DNA, the CDR3 is TGTGCCAGCAGTTACACGATGTACCAAGAGACCCAGTACTTC.

The chain is built from TRBV5-6 and TRBJ1-2; tentatively, D is TRBD1 (6 bases). CDR3 length: 15 residues. Germline CDR1 reads SGHDT; CDR2 reads YYEEEE. Trimming pared 0 bases from V and 8 bases from J, leaving 17 bases between. The CDR3 sequence is CASSLARGQLRGYTF. CDR3 DNA sequence: TGTGCCAGCAGCTTGGCCCGGGGGCAACTTCGGGGCTACACCTTC.

V is TRBV27 and J is TRBJ1-2; no firm D call. CDR3 length: 14 amino acids. V dropped 5 bases and J dropped 2 bases, with 12 bases sitting between them. Germline lookup yields CDR1 MNHEY and CDR2 SMNVEV (reference sequence). Written as DNA, the CDR3 is TGTGCCAGCAGTCGACAAGGACTAAACTATGGCTACACCTTC. This encodes CASSRQGLNYGYTF.

The chain joins TRBV6-1 to TRBJ1-4; D is unclear. Trimming removed 6 bases at V and 0 bases at J, with 8 bases between. CDR1 and CDR2 (germline): MNHNS, SASEGT. The CDR3 is 14 residues long. The chain's CDR3 is CASRNLATNEKLFF. CDR3 nucleotide sequence: TGTGCCAGCAGAAACCTTGCAACTAATGAAAAACTGTTTTTT.

The genes are TRBV5-6 and TRBJ2-1; 10 bases align to TRBD2. Trimming removed 0 bases from V and 6 bases from J; junction bases left unmatched: 3. CDR1 is SGHDT, CDR2 YYEEEE, per germline. The CDR3 is 15 residues long. This CDR3 is CASSLVPSGSNEQFF. The CDR3 DNA sequence: TGTGCCAGCAGCTTGGTCCCTAGCGGGAGCAATGAGCAGTTCTTC.

This chain uses TRBV6-5 with TRBJ1-2; D perhaps matches TRBD1 (6 bases). V was trimmed by 0 bases and J by 6 bases, leaving 11 bases between them. Germline lookup yields CDR1 MNHEY and CDR2 SVGAGI. CDR3 length: 14 residues. Written as DNA, the CDR3 is TGTGCCAGCAGTTACTCGAACAGGGTTAATGGCTACACCTTC. Translating gives CASSYSNRVNGYTF.

The J gene is TRBJ2-1, the V gene TRBV10-1; 7 bases match TRBD2. Germline-derived CDR1 and CDR2 are WNHNN and SYGVQD (reference sequence). CDR3 length equals 17 residues. V trimming: 2 bases; J trimming: 8 bases; junction bases outside the gene matches: 15. CDR3 sequence (DNA): TGCGCCAGCAGTGAGCGTGGTGGGAGACTAGCTATCGATGAGCAGTTCTTC. Translating gives CASSERGGRLAIDEQFF.

A word on this clone: The DNA is left out, because the CDR3 cannot be placed on it with certainty; the CDR3 is given as TCRdb lists it. The J gene is TRBJ1-2, the V gene TRBV10-2; TRBD1 is the table's D call and was not checked against the DNA. The CDR3 is 17 residues long, ends included. Germline-derived CDR1 and CDR2 are WSHSY and SAAADI. This CDR3 is CASSDLGTGQPNYGYTF.